Shown below are 24 T cell receptor beta chains from a single sample sequenced in a study of blood T cell repertoires in COVID-19. Generated by immunoSEQ multiplex PCR, the TCRdb table keeps only in-frame clones and is missing some. The sample shows 120,000 to 150,000 clones, roughly 80% of them seen only once. Input material: peripheral blood. These TCRs come from a human donor in a cohort sampled during active COVID-19.

The chain has TRBV25-1 and TRBJ1-2, with TRBD1 as a possible D gene (5 bases). Germline CDR1 MGHDK, CDR2 SYGVNS. V was pared by 4 bases and J by 4 bases, with 22 bases between. The CDR3 has 17 amino acids. CDR3 sequence: CASSAVGGVEGTYGYTF. The CDR3 nucleotides read TGTGCCAGCAGTGCCGTTGGAGGTGTGGAGGGGACCTATGGCTACACCTTC.

In this sample, this clone turned up a few times. The chain couples TRBV18 to TRBJ1-2, with 7 bases aligning to TRBD1. Unmatched junction bases numbered 8, after V lost 4 bases and J lost 6 bases. CDR1 is KGHSH and CDR2 is LQKENI in the germline V gene. The CDR3 sequence is 14 residues long. The CDR3 loop is CASSRNRGEDGYTF. The CDR3 region has the DNA TGTGCCAGCTCACGAAACAGGGGCGAGGATGGCTACACCTTC.

The chain has TRBV18 and TRBJ1-2; TRBD1 agrees at 9 bases. This CDR3 is built from 15 residues. V lost 6 bases, J lost 2 bases, and 7 bases stayed unmatched. Germline V gene data show CDR1 as KGHSH and CDR2 as LQKENI. The CDR3 sequence is CASSPGQGTNYGYTF. The CDR3 coding sequence is TGTGCCAGCTCTCCGGGACAGGGAACCAACTATGGCTACACCTTC.

This chain links TRBV28 with TRBJ1-5, with a possible D match to TRBD1 (5 bases). V shed 7 bases and J shed 0 bases, with 22 bases lying between them. This CDR3 has 18 amino acids. Germline values: CDR1 MDHEN, CDR2 SYDVKM. Here the CDR3 reads CASTWRGGTINSNQPQHF. The CDR3, as DNA: TGTGCCAGCACGTGGCGCGGGGGGACGATTAATAGCAATCAGCCCCAGCATTTT.

The chain is built from TRBV7-2 and TRBJ2-3; possible D gene TRBD2, 5 bases. This CDR3 has 14 residues. Germline CDR1 and CDR2: SGHTA and FQGNSA. The V and J ends lost 5 bases and 11 bases respectively, with 20 bases between them. The CDR3 nucleotides read TGTGCCAGCAGCCCCTTGCGGACTGCCAACGTGCAGTATTTT. It yields the protein CASSPLRTANVQYF.

The V call is TRBV28, the J call TRBJ2-1; tentative D call: TRBD1 (5 bases). The CDR3 extends over 14 amino acids. V was clipped by 4 bases and J by 8 bases, with 15 bases between them. Germline lookup yields CDR1 MDHEN and CDR2 SYDVKM. The CDR3 reads CASSSPQGFDEQFF. In nucleotides, the CDR3 is TGTGCCAGCAGTTCACCCCAGGGTTTCGATGAGCAGTTCTTC.

The rearrangement links TRBV5-5 to TRBJ2-1, with 9 bases lining up with TRBD1. CDR1 and CDR2 (germline): SGHKS, YYEKEE (reference sequence). Trimming removed 0 bases from V and 12 bases from J; junction bases left unmatched: 4. The CDR3 totals 13 residues. Here the CDR3 reads CASSLDWTGVQFF. CDR3 DNA: TGTGCCAGCAGCTTGGATTGGACAGGGGTGCAGTTCTTC.

The CDR3 region is CASSHGQGARNSPLHF. The CDR3 DNA follows: TGTGCCAGCAGTCATGGCCAGGGCGCTAGAAATTCACCCCTCCACTTT. The rearrangement joins TRBV5-8 to TRBJ1-6; D is possibly TRBD1 (5 bases). Trimming removed 5 bases from V and 7 bases from J, with 19 bases in between. The germline gives CDR1 SGHTS, CDR2 YDEGEE. The CDR3 contains 16 residues.

This chain links TRBV6-5 with TRBJ2-5, with 8 nucleotides matching TRBD2. Germline CDR1 is MNHEY and CDR2 is SVGAGI. The CDR3 loop spans 15 amino acids. J lost 4 bases, V lost 2 bases, and 6 bases had no gene match. The CDR3 sequence is CASSYGSGALETQYF. The DNA for the CDR3 is TGTGCCAGCAGTTACGGTAGCGGGGCCTTAGAGACCCAGTACTTC.

The rearrangement links TRBV7-3 to TRBJ2-5; TRBD1 might be the D (7 bases). The germline V and J ends were trimmed by 5 bases and 5 bases, with 12 bases remaining between them. The CDR3 spans 13 residues. The V gene's germline CDR1 is SGHTA and CDR2 FQGTGA. The CDR3 DNA sequence: TGTGCCAGCAGCCCCCCAGGGGGGGAGACCCAGTACTTC. Translating gives CASSPPGGETQYF.

This chain links TRBV19 with TRBJ1-1; 10 bases are shared with TRBD1. Germline lookup yields CDR1 LNHDA and CDR2 SQIVND (reference sequence). V was clipped by 7 bases and J by 7 bases; unmatched bases: 9. The CDR3 loop spans 14 amino acids. Written as DNA, the CDR3 is TGTGCCAGTATCGAGACAGGGGGCTCTTTTGAAGCTTTCTTT. This gives the protein CASIETGGSFEAFF. Looking up the rest from reference TRBV19 and TRBJ1-1 gives the full variable domain: DGGITQSPKYLFRKEGQNVTLSCEQNLNHDAMYWYRQDPGQGLRLIYYSQIVNDFQKGDIAEGYSVSREKKESFPLTVTSAQKNPTAFYLCASIETGGSFEAFFGQGTRLTVV.

The rearrangement uses TRBV28 and TRBJ2-3; 11 bases map to TRBD2. With V trimmed by 1 base and J by 3 bases, 6 bases remained unmatched. The CDR3 is 17 amino acids. Germline CDR1 reads MDHEN; CDR2 reads SYDVKM. The CDR3 sequence: CASSLLSSGGRTDTQYF. For the CDR3, the DNA is TGTGCCAGCAGTTTATTGTCTAGCGGGGGGAGGACAGATACGCAGTATTTT.

V usage is TRBV6-2 or TRBV6-3 and J usage is TRBJ1-5, with D hard to call. This CDR3 comprises 16 residues. The V gene lost 0 bases and the J gene lost 0 bases, with 9 bases spanning the gap. In germline, CDR1 is MNHEY, CDR2 SVGEGT. The CDR3 protein is CASSYSKSYSNQPQHF. CDR3 bases: TGTGCCAGCAGTTACTCGAAAAGCTATAGCAATCAGCCCCAGCATTTT.

The chain uses TRBV7-8 and TRBJ2-5; no firm D call. The CDR3 is 11 residues long. V lost 5 bases and J 7 bases, leaving 8 bases between the germline ends. The germline V gene has CDR1 SGHVS and CDR2 FQNEAQ. The CDR3 bases are TGTGCCAGCAGCCCCCTGGCGACCCAGTACTTC. It encodes CASSPLATQYF.

J is TRBJ2-7 and V is TRBV19, with D possibly matching TRBD2 (5 bases). The CDR3 has 13 amino acids. The germline V gene encodes CDR1 LNHDA and CDR2 SQIVND (reference sequence). Trimming stripped 5 bases from V and 6 bases from J, with 14 bases between. CDR3 coding DNA: TGTGCCAGTAGTCCCGACGGGGTATTCGAGCAGTACTTC. Its protein is CASSPDGVFEQYF.

This rearrangement joins TRBV6-2 or TRBV6-3 to TRBJ2-3, with 12 bases lining up with TRBD2. With 5 bases clipped from V and 1 base from J, the junction kept 1 base outside the gene matches. The CDR3 covers 15 residues. In germline, CDR1 is MNHEY, CDR2 SVGEGT. CDR3 amino acids: CASSGLAGRTDTQYF. CDR3 in DNA: TGTGCCAGCAGTGGACTAGCGGGGCGCACAGATACGCAGTATTTT.

The rearrangement uses TRBV6-2 or TRBV6-3 and TRBJ2-5; D gene uncertain. The V and J ends lost 5 bases and 1 base respectively, with 17 bases between them. This CDR3 is 16 amino acids long. CDR1 is MNHEY, CDR2 SVGEGT, per germline. The CDR3 nucleotides read TGTGCCAGCAGTATATCCCGGTTTATTGGCCAAGAGACCCAGTACTTC. This translates into CASSISRFIGQETQYF.

This chain connects TRBV6-6 to TRBJ2-6; D possibly corresponds to TRBD2 (5 bases). CDR1 and CDR2 from the germline V gene are MNHNY and SVGAGI (reference sequence). V was shortened by 6 bases and J by 0 bases, with 9 bases between the two germline ends. CDR3 length: 15 residues. CDR3 nucleotides: TGTGCCAGCAGCCTCCGGGGCTCTGGGGCCAACGTCCTGACTTTC. Translating it yields CASSLRGSGANVLTF.

This sequence joins TRBV7-2 and TRBJ2-1; D gene ambiguous. There are 17 residues in the CDR3. Germline-derived CDR1 and CDR2 are SGHTA and FQGNSA. The V and J ends lost 3 bases and 7 bases respectively, with 22 bases between them. In nucleotides, the CDR3 is TGTGCCAGCAGCTTCGATCCCTCCCAGGCTTCATGGAATGAGCAGTTCTTC. Encoded protein: CASSFDPSQASWNEQFF.

The CDR3 protein is CASSSDRGATNEKLFF. CDR3 DNA sequence: TGTGCCAGCAGTTCGGACAGGGGGGCAACTAATGAAAAACTGTTTTTT. This rearrangement joins TRBV6-6 to TRBJ1-4, with 10 bases lining up with TRBD1. Trimming took 4 bases from V and 0 from J; bases not matched to a gene: 2. The CDR3 length is 16 residues. Germline values: CDR1 MNHNY, CDR2 SVGAGI (reference sequence).

The rearrangement links TRBV27 to TRBJ2-3; 9 nucleotides line up with TRBD2. The length of the CDR3 is 16 residues. V lost 5 bases, J lost 4 bases, and 10 bases stayed unmatched. Germline-derived CDR1 and CDR2 are MNHEY and SMNVEV (reference sequence). The CDR3 protein is CASSRLAGGIADTQYF. The CDR3 nucleotides read TGTGCCAGCAGTCGCCTGGCGGGGGGGATCGCAGATACGCAGTATTTT.

This chain joins TRBV10-3 and TRBJ2-1, with 11 bases that match TRBD2. V dropped 2 bases and J dropped 6; count of bases not matched to a gene: 6. This CDR3 is 16 amino acids long. Germline assignment: CDR1 ENHRY and CDR2 SYGVKD. DNA of the CDR3: TGTGCCATCAGTGAGATTAGCGGGGGGGCCGGCAATGAGCAGTTCTTC. Its protein is CAISEISGGAGNEQFF.

The chain employs TRBV2 and TRBJ2-2; 10 bases match TRBD1. Germline V gene data show CDR1 as SNHLY and CDR2 as FYNNEI. Trimming cost V 5 bases and J 0 bases; bases outside gene matches: 9. The CDR3 runs 18 residues. CDR3 in amino acids: CASSKTGTGASNTGELFF. CDR3 sequence (DNA): TGTGCCAGCAGTAAAACCGGGACAGGGGCCTCGAACACCGGGGAGCTGTTTTTT.

The gene calls are TRBV6-5 and TRBJ2-2; TRBD1 agrees at 7 bases. Germline V lookup: CDR1 MNHEY, CDR2 SVGAGI. The CDR3 spans 14 residues. V shed 2 bases, J shed 5 bases, and the junction held 2 bases outside the gene matches. The CDR3: CASSYDRVTGELFF. CDR3 DNA sequence: TGTGCCAGCAGTTACGACAGGGTAACCGGGGAGCTGTTTTTT.